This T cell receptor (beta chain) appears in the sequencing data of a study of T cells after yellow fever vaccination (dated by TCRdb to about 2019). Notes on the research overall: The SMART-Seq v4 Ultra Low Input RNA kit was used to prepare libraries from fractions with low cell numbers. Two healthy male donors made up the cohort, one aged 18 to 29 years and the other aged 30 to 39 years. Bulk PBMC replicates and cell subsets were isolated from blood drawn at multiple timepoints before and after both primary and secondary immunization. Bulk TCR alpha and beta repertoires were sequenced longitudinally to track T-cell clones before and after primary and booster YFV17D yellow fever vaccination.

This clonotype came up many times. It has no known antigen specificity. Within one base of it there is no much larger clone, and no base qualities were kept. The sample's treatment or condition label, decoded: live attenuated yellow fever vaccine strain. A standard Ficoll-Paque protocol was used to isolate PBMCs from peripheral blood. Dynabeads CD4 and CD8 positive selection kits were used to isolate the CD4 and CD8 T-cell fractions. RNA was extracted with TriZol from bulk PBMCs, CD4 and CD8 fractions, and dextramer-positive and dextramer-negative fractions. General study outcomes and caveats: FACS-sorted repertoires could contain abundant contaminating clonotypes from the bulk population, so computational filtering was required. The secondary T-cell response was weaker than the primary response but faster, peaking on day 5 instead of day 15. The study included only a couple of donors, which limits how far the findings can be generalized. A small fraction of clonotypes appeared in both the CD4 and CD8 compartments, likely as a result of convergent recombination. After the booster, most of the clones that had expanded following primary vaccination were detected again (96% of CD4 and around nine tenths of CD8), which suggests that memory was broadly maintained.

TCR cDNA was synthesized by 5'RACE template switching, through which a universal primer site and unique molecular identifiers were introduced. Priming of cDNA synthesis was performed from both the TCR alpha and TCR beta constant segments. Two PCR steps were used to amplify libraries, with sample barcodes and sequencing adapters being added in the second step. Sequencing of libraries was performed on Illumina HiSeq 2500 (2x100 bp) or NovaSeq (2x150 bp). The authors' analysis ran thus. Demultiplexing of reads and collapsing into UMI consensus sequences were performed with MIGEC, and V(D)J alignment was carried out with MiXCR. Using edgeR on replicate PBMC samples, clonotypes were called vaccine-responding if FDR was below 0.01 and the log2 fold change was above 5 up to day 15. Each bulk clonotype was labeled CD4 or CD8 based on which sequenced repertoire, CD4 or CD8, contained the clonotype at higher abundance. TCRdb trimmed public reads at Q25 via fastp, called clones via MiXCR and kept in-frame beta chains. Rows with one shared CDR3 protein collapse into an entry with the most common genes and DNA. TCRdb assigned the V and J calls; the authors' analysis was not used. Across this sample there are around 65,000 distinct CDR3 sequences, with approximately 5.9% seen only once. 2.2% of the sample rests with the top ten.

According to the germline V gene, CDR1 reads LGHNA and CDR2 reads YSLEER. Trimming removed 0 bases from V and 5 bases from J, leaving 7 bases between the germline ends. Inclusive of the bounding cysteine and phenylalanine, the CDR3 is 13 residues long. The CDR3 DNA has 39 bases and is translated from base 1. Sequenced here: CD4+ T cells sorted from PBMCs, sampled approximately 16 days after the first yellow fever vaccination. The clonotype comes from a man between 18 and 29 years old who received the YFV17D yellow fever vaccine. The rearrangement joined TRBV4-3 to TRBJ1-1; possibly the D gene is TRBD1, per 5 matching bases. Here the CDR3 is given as CASSQEGGTEAFF. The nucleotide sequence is TGCGCCAGCAGCCAAGAGGGGGGTACTGAAGCTTTCTTT.